The T cell receptor (beta chain) described here comes from a study of blood T cells in healthy people across ages. Trimming took 0 bases from V and 4 from J, leaving 9 bases between them. The CDR3 consists of 14 residues. Germline V CDR1 and CDR2: LGHNA, YSLEER. This clonotype has just a few counts. With a J-beta primer mix and a sample-barcoded 5' primer, a second PCR ran roughly 6 to 11 cycles. Via MiXCR, TCRdb re-called the 5' RACE reads, giving one row per CDR3 protein. The sample has under 1 million distinct CDR3 sequences, 40% to 50% seen once. This chain connects TRBV4-3 to TRBJ2-5; D possibly corresponds to TRBD2 (5 bases). This receptor was taken from a man between 60 and 75 years old in good health. The sample comprised blood. For the CDR3, the DNA is TGCGCCAGCAGCCAAGATGTCCGGGGAGAGACCCAGTACTTC. It specifies CASSQDVRGETQYF.